The present T cell receptor beta chain was sequenced within a study of intratumoral heterogeneity in liver cancer. Study-level background: In the full approximately 15-patient cohort, the median age was around 66 years and the majority of patients were male. The overall cohort comprised just over 70 multiregional samples from some 14 HCC patients, with 50 to 55 tumoral and about 20 adjacent nontumoral regions. To investigate intratumor heterogeneity, the study integrated RNA-seq, DNA sequencing, TCR-seq and SNP array data drawn from multiple regions of hepatocellular carcinoma specimens.

Using the immunoSEQ assay, the TCR beta chain CDR3 regions were sequenced from genomic DNA. Rearranged VDJ segments were amplified with primers annealing to V and J segments. The published analysis was carried out like this. The ImmunoSeq Analyzer software was used to calculate clonality and richness metrics. Fisher's exact test, supplemented by a beta-binomial method for added stringency, was applied to identify differentially abundant clones between regions. TCRdb carries this immuneACCESS record with in-frame sequences only. Its versions omit some clonotypes, under half of them owing to an unresolved V gene in the studies checked, with the rest unexplained. The V and J calls and clone size were taken over from that table, and D and trimming were inferred from the DNA. The sample table contains about 6,200 clones; only one count was recorded for about two thirds of them. About two fifths of the sample comes from the top ten.

What the study reported, not specific to this receptor: Tumor region a in each sequenced patient had significantly more unique T-cell clonal expansions than region b. Within each sequenced patient, no significant difference in overall T cell clonality was found between tumor regions. RNA-seq-based estimates of regional differences in tumor-infiltrating lymphocyte burden were reportedly confirmed by TCR sequencing. Limitations acknowledged by the authors included a relatively low number of patients and under-sampled representation of tumor-infiltrating lymphocytes.

Samples with the label H were taken from distinct, geographically separated regions of the hepatocellular carcinoma nodule. All patients had early-stage hepatocellular carcinoma and received no therapy before surgical resection. Sampled areas lacked macroscopic evidence of necrosis or hemorrhage. TCR sequencing (ImmunoSeq) was performed on multiple regions from two patients. Frozen resection tissue samples were collected at a distance of at least 1 cm from each other. Genomic DNA was extracted from bulk tissue using the DNeasy blood and tissue kit. As concerns this clone: The target of this receptor is not known. No quality values exist for individual bases; no much larger clone is one base distant.

The CDR3 numbers 15 residues from cysteine through phenylalanine. Only the CDR3 part of the read is kept: 45 bases, read in frame from the first base. CDR1 and CDR2, per the germline V gene, are MDHEN and SYDVKM. V is cut by 5 bases and J by 3 bases, and the space between the germline ends is 17 bases. The sample here was tumor tissue, taken before any cancer treatment. The clonotype comes from a woman between 65 and 79 years old with hepatocellular carcinoma. This sequence uses TRBV28 and TRBJ2-7; TRBD1 is perhaps the D gene, given 6 matching bases. The CDR3 protein is CASSATDSWIYEQYF. The nucleotides are TGTGCCAGCAGTGCGACGGACAGCTGGATCTACGAGCAGTACTTC.